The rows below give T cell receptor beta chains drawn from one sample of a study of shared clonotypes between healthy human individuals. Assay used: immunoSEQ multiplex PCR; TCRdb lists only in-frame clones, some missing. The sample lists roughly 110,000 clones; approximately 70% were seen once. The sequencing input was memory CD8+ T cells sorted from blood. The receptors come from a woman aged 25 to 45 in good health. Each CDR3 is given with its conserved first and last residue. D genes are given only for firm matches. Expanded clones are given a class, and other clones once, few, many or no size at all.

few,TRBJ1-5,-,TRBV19,TGTGCCAGTAGTATATCCCGGGACCAGGTCAATCAGCCCCAGCATTTT,CASSISRDQVNQPQHF
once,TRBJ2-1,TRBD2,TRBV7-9,TGTGCCAGCAGCTCATCTCGGGGTTCGACTAGCGGGCTATACAATGAGCAGTTCTTC,CASSSSRGSTSGLYNEQFF
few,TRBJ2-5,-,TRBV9,TGTGCCAGCAGCGTAGATGGAGTGTCCTCGGGGTCCCAGTACTTC,CASSVDGVSSGSQYF
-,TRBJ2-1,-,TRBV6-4,TGTGCCAGCGGCCAGTTTATAAATGAGCAGTTCTTC,CASGQFINEQFF
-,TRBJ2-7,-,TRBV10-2,TGCGCCAGCAGTGATTTTCGAGACACCGGGGATAACGAGCAGTACTTC,CASSDFRDTGDNEQYF
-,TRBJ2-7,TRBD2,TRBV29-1,TGCAGCGTTGAAGATCTTACTAGCGGGATGAACGAGCAGTACTTC,CSVEDLTSGMNEQYF
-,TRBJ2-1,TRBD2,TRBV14,TGTGCCAGCAGTCGATTCCTAGCGGGAGCTTACAATGAGCAGTTCTTC,CASSRFLAGAYNEQFF
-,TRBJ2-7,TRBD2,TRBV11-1,TGTGCCAGCAGCTCCAGAGATAGCGGGAGCTACGAGCAGTACTTC,CASSSRDSGSYEQYF
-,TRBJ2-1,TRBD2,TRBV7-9,TGTGCCAGCAGCTTAGCGTATGGACTAGCCGCCCGAAATGAGCAGTTCTTC,CASSLAYGLAARNEQFF
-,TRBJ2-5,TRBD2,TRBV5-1,TGCGCCAGCAGCTTACCACGTGGACTAGCGGGAGCGGTGGAGACCCAGTACTTC,CASSLPRGLAGAVETQYF
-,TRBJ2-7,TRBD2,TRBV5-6,TGTGCCAGCAGCTCCAGAGATAGCGGGAGCTACGAGCAGTACTTC,CASSSRDSGSYEQYF
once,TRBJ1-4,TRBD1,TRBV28,TGTGCCAGCAGTCCAGGGGGTGAGGCTAATGAAAAACTGTTTTTT,CASSPGGEANEKLFF
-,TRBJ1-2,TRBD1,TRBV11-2,TGTGCCAGCAGCTCACAGGGGGCAGAGGGCTACACCTTC,CASSSQGAEGYTF
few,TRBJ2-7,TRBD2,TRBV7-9,TGTGCCGGGGAAAGGGAGGGAGGTTACGAGCAGTACTTC,CAGEREGGYEQYF
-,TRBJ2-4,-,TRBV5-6,TGTGCCAGCAGCTTACTTAGGGCCCAAAACATTCAGTACTTC,CASSLLRAQNIQYF
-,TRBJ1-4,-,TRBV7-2,TGTGCCAGCAGCGTTGGAAGAAGCGAAAAACTGTTTTTT,CASSVGRSEKLFF
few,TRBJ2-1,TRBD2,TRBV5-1,TGCGCCAGCAGCTTTAGCGGGGGCTTTTACAATGAGCAGTTCTTC,CASSFSGGFYNEQFF
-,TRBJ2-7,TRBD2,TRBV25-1,TGTGCCAGCAGCGGGACTAGCGTCTACGAGCAGTACTTC,CASSGTSVYEQYF
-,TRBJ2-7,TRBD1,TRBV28,TGTGCCAGCAGTTTATCCACAGGGGGCGCGTACGAGCAGTACTTC,CASSLSTGGAYEQYF
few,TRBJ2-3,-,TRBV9,TGTGCCAGCAGCTTCGGGGGTGGGTCCGATACGCAGTATTTT,CASSFGGGSDTQYF
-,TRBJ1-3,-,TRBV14,TGTGCCAGCAGCCAAGTACACTCTGGAAACACCATATATTTT,CASSQVHSGNTIYF
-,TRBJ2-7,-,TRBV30,TGTGCCTGGGGTAGGGGGAGTGTTACCTACGAGCAGTACTTC,CAWGRGSVTYEQYF
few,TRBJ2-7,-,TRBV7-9,TGTGCCAGCAGCCTTGGACAATACGAGCAGTACTTC,CASSLGQYEQYF
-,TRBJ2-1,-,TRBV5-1,TGCGCCAGCAGCCGAAAGCCCCTGGGACGTGACTACAATGAGCAGTTCTTC,CASSRKPLGRDYNEQFF
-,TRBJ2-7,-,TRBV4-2,TGTGCCAGCAGCCAAGAAAGAGGGTCCTACGAGCAGTACTTC,CASSQERGSYEQYF
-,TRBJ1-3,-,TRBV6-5,TGTGCCAGCAGTTCAGAAGTAGGAGGAAACACCATATATTTT,CASSSEVGGNTIYF
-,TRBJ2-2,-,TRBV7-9,TGTGCCAGCACCCCACGGGGGATCAGCACCGGGGAGCTGTTTTTT,CASTPRGISTGELFF
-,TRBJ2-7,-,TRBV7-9,TGTGCCAGCAGCTGGGCTAGTGGCGAGCAGTACTTC,CASSWASGEQYF
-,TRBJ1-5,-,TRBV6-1,TGTGCCAGCTATACAACGATGACCGGGGGAGCCCAGCATTTT,CASYTTMTGGAQHF
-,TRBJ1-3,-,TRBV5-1,TGCGCCAGCAGCTTGGGTACGGATGGAAACACCATATATTTT,CASSLGTDGNTIYF
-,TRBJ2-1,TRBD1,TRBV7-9,TGTGCCAGCAGCCCAAGAGGGGGCAGCTCCTACAATGAGCAGTTCTTC,CASSPRGGSSYNEQFF
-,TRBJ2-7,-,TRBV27,TGTGCCAGCAGTTTAGGGGCCAGGGACGACGAGCAGTACTTC,CASSLGARDDEQYF
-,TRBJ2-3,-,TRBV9,TGTGCCAGCAGCGTAGAGGGCACAGATACGCAGTATTTT,CASSVEGTDTQYF
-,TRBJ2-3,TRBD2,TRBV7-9,TGTGCCAGCAGCCAACTAGCGGGAGGGCCCGATACGCAGTATTTT,CASSQLAGGPDTQYF
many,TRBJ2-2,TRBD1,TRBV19,TGTGCCAGTAGTATAGCCCCGCAGGGGGCGGGCACCGGGGAGCTGTTTTTT,CASSIAPQGAGTGELFF
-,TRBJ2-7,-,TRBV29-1,TGCAGCGTTGAAGTGGAAGCAGGCCACGAGCAGTACTTC,CSVEVEAGHEQYF
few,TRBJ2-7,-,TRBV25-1,TGTGCCAGCAGTAACCCGGGAGAGTCCTACGAGCAGTACTTC,CASSNPGESYEQYF
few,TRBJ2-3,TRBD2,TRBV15,TGTGCCACCAGCCGGGCAGGGTCATCAATGACGGGAGGACTAAGCACAGATACGCAGTATTTT,CATSRAGSSMTGGLSTDTQYF
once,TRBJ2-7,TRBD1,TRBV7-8,TGTGCCAGCAGCTCCAGGTTGAGTGACAGGGCGGACGAGCAGTACTTC,CASSSRLSDRADEQYF
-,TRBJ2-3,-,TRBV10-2,TGCGCCAGCAGGCTTACTAGCACAGATACGCAGTATTTT,CASRLTSTDTQYF
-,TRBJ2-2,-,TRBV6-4,TGTGCCAGCAGTCCTACAGGGTTCCCCGGGGAGCTGTTTTTT,CASSPTGFPGELFF
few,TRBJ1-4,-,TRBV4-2,TGTGCCAGCAGCCGACCAGGACCGGGTGGTGAAAAACTGTTTTTT,CASSRPGPGGEKLFF
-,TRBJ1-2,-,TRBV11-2,TGTGCCAGCAGCCGAGGGGCTGGCTACACCTTC,CASSRGAGYTF
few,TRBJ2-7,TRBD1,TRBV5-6,TGTGCCAGCAGCGCCACCGGGACAGGGGCCTACGAGCAGTACTTC,CASSATGTGAYEQYF
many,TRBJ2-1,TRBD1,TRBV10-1,TGCGCCAGCAGTGACCTACCGGGACAGCCTCACAATGAGCAGTTCTTC,CASSDLPGQPHNEQFF
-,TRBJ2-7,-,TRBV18,TGTGCCAGCTCACCACTGTCACAGAGGATCGAGCAGTACTTC,CASSPLSQRIEQYF
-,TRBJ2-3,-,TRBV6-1,TGTGCCAGCAGTGAAGGGAACGCTGCTACAGATACGCAGTATTTT,CASSEGNAATDTQYF
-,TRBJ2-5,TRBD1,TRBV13,TGTGCCAGCAGGGACAGGGGACAAGAGACCCAGTACTTC,CASRDRGQETQYF
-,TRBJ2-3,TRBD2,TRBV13,TGTGCCAGCAGCCTGAAGGTCGGGGGGTCCACAGATACGCAGTATTTT,CASSLKVGGSTDTQYF
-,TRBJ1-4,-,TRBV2,TGTGCCAGCAGGATGGGAGAAGGGGATGCGGAAAAACTGTTTTTT,CASRMGEGDAEKLFF
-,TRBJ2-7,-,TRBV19,TGTGCCAGTAGTACGACACCAGGGGATGGAGGCGAGCAGTACTTC,CASSTTPGDGGEQYF
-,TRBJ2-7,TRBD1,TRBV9,TGTGCCAGCAGCACAACCCGGGACAGCCCCTACGAGCAGTACTTC,CASSTTRDSPYEQYF
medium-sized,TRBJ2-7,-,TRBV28,TGTGCCAGCAGAATGAGGACTTCCCATTCCTCCTACGAGCAGTACTTC,CASRMRTSHSSYEQYF
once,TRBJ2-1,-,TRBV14,TGTGCCAGCAGCCACAAAGCCGCTCCCCCCTACAATGAGCAGTTCTTC,CASSHKAAPPYNEQFF
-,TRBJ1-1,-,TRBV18,TGTGCCAGCTCACCTTGGGGCAGGAACACTGAAGCTTTCTTT,CASSPWGRNTEAFF
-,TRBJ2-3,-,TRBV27,TGTGCCAGCGGTTCCTCAACTAATACGCAGTATTTT,CASGSSTNTQYF
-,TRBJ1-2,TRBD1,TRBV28,TGTGCCAGCAGTGCGGACAGGGTGGCGGCGAACTATGGCTACACCTTC,CASSADRVAANYGYTF
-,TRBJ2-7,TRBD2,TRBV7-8,TGTGCCAGCAGCTTAGCTTTGGCTAGCGGGAGTTCCTACGAGCAGTACTTC,CASSLALASGSSYEQYF
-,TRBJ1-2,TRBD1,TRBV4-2,TGTGCCAGCAGCCAAGAGCAGGGGGGGAACCTCTATGGCTACACCTTC,CASSQEQGGNLYGYTF